The 11 T cell receptor beta chains below come from one sample, sequenced in a study of shared clonotypes between healthy human individuals. TCRdb's table, derived via immunoSEQ multiplex PCR, lists solely in-frame clones and lacks some. The sample lists under 600,000 clones, roughly 85% occurring once. Sequenced sample: PBMCs. These TCRs come from a woman in her 40s in good health. Some clones in this sample may be carry-over from other donors' samples.

This rearrangement joins TRBV7-9 to TRBJ1-1; 8 positions agree with TRBD1. The germline gives CDR1 SEHNR, CDR2 FQNEAQ (reference sequence). V trimming: 1 base; J trimming: 4 bases; junction bases outside the gene matches: 5. The CDR3 is 15 amino acids. The DNA of the CDR3 is TGTGCCAGCAGCTTAGTGTGGACAGGGACCACTGAAGCTTTCTTT. As protein: CASSLVWTGTTEAFF.

The V call is TRBV10-2, the J call TRBJ2-7; perhaps TRBD2 as D (5 bases). CDR1 and CDR2 (germline): WSHSY, SAAADI. The CDR3 covers 15 residues. The germline V and J ends were trimmed by 7 bases and 0 bases, with 16 bases remaining between them. This CDR3 is CASKQLVGSSYEQYF. The CDR3 nucleotides are TGCGCCAGCAAGCAACTAGTTGGAAGCTCCTACGAGCAGTACTTC.

This chain's CDR3 is CASSYGTGELFF. In DNA, the CDR3 is TGCGCCAGCAGCTACGGGACCGGGGAGCTGTTTTTT. V gene TRBV5-1 combines with J gene TRBJ2-2; D call uncertain. This CDR3 contains 12 residues. Germline V CDR1 and CDR2: SGHRS, YFSETQ. Trimming shortened V by 3 bases and J by 5 bases, and 5 bases separated the two germline ends.

CDR3 nucleotide sequence: TGTGCCAGTAGAGGGCTAGCGGGAGTTTCGTTCAATGAGCAGTTCTTC. It translates to CASRGLAGVSFNEQFF. The chain has TRBV19 and TRBJ2-1; 10 bases match TRBD2. In germline, CDR1 is LNHDA, CDR2 SQIVND (reference sequence). This CDR3 is 16 amino acids long. The junction had 11 bases not matched to a gene; V was cut back by 6 bases and J by 6 bases.

The gene calls are TRBV4-3 and TRBJ2-2, with unresolved D. This CDR3 is 17 amino acids long. Trimming cost V 0 bases and J 4 bases, with 15 bases left between them. Germline CDR1 reads LGHNA; CDR2 reads YSLEER. The CDR3 DNA reads as TGCGCCAGCAGCCAAGAGGTTCGGGTCGGGTTCACCGGGGAGCTGTTTTTT. As protein: CASSQEVRVGFTGELFF.

The chain carries TRBV5-1 and TRBJ1-5; 9 bases are a match to TRBD1. The CDR3 covers 16 residues. The junction had 11 bases not matched to a gene; V was cut back by 5 bases and J by 5 bases. The germline CDR1 and CDR2 sequences are SGHRS and YFSETQ. The CDR3 sequence: CASSLTGTGTDQPQHF. The CDR3 coding sequence is TGCGCCAGCAGTCTAACAGGGACAGGGACGGATCAGCCCCAGCATTTT.

This chain uses TRBV6-1 with TRBJ2-1; 9 bases are a match to TRBD2. Germline-derived CDR1 and CDR2 are MNHNS and SASEGT. CDR3 length: 14 amino acids. The J segment lost 9 bases and the V segment lost 6 bases, leaving 9 bases of the junction unmatched. The CDR3 loop reads CASSGTSRSIEQFF. The CDR3 DNA reads TGTGCCAGCAGCGGGACTAGCCGCTCGATTGAGCAGTTCTTC.

This clone was recorded only once. The V gene is TRBV21-1, the J gene TRBJ2-1; TRBD2, the D gene given by the table, was not confirmed from the DNA. TRBV21-1 is noted as a pseudogene. The CDR3 is 16 residues long. This chain's CDR3 is CASSKALGSGIDEQFF. The CDR3 region has the DNA TGTGCCAGCAGCAAAGCGCTTGGTAGCGGGATAGATGAGCAGTTCTTC.

The gene calls are TRBV28 and TRBJ2-2; no definite D call. Germline assignment: CDR1 MDHEN and CDR2 SYDVKM. With 6 bases removed from V and 0 bases from J, the gap between germline ends came to 8 bases. The CDR3 has 14 residues. CDR3 residues: CASRDRPNTGELFF. In nucleotides, the CDR3 is TGTGCCAGCAGAGACCGACCGAACACCGGGGAGCTGTTTTTT.

The rearrangement joins TRBV7-8 to TRBJ2-1, with D perhaps TRBD2 (7 bases). From germline, CDR1 is SGHVS and CDR2 FQNEAQ. V lost 1 base to trimming and J lost 1 base, with 23 bases between them. CDR3 length: 20 residues. CDR3 sequence: CASSLDLGGRERESYNEQFF. CDR3 coding DNA: TGTGCCAGCAGCTTAGATCTCGGGGGGCGGGAGAGAGAGTCCTACAATGAGCAGTTCTTC.

The count of this clone is one. CDR3 coding DNA: TGTGCCAGCAGTTTGGGGCACACCTACGAGCAGTACTTC. Amino acid sequence: CASSLGHTYEQYF. This chain links TRBV28 with TRBJ2-7, with D perhaps TRBD1 (5 bases). Germline V CDR1 and CDR2: MDHEN, SYDVKM. This CDR3 is built from 13 residues. The germline V and J ends were trimmed by 3 bases and 2 bases, with 8 bases remaining between them.